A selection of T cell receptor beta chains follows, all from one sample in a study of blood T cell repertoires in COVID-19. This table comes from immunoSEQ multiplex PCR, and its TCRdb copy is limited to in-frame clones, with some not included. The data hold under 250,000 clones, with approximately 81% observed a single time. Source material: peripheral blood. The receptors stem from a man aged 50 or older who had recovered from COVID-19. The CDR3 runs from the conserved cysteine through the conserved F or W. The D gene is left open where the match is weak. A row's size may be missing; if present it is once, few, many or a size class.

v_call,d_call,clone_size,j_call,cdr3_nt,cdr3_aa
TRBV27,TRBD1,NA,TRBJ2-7,TGTGCCAGCAGTTCGTTGGACAGGAGATCCTACGAGCAGTACTTC,CASSSLDRRSYEQYF
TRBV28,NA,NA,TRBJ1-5,TGTGCCAGCAGTTCCTCGAACAGGGTCTGTCATTTT,CASSSSNRVCHF
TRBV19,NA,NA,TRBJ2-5,TGTGCCAGTAGTATAGTAACAAGTCAGACCCAGTACTTC,CASSIVTSQTQYF
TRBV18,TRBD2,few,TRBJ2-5,TGTGCCAGCTCACCGGCTGGGCTAGCGGGAGGGTACCAAGAGACCCAGTACTTC,CASSPAGLAGGYQETQYF
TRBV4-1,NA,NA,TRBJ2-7,TGCGCCAGCAGCCAACAAGTTTTAGGGCAGGGATCCACCTACGAGCAGTACTTC,CASSQQVLGQGSTYEQYF
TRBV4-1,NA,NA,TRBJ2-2,TGCGCCAGCAGCCTTCGAGCGGGTGACACCGGGGAGCTGTTTTTT,CASSLRAGDTGELFF
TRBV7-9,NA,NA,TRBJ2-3,TGTGCCAGCACCGCGACTAGATCGATTAGCACAGATACGCAGTATTTT,CASTATRSISTDTQYF
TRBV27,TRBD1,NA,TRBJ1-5,TGTGCCAGCAGTCCAAGACAGGGACGGAGCAATCAGCCCCAGCATTTT,CASSPRQGRSNQPQHF
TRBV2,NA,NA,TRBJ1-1,TGTGCCAGCAGCAATATACAGGGTACTTCGAGGGCTTTCTTT,CASSNIQGTSRAFF
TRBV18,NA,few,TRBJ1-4,TGTGCCAGCTCAACCCTTCCGGGGGGAGATGAAAAACTGTTTTTT,CASSTLPGGDEKLFF
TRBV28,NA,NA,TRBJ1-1,TGTGCCAGCAGTTTACGCAGGGAAGCTTTCTTT,CASSLRREAFF
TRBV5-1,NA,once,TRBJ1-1,TGCGCCAGCAGCTTGTGGGGGGGTAACACTGAAGCTTTCTTT,CASSLWGGNTEAFF
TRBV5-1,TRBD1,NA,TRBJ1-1,TGCGCCAGCAGCTCGTCCGGGACAGCGAACACTGAAGCTTTCTTT,CASSSSGTANTEAFF
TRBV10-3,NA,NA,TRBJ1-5,TGTGCCATCAGTGAGAGCTTGTTTGCGCCCCAGCATTTT,CAISESLFAPQHF
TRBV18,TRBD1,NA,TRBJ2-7,TGTGCCAGCTCGCCCGGGACAGGGAGTACCTACGAGCAGTACTTC,CASSPGTGSTYEQYF
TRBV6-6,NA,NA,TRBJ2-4,TGTGCCAGCAGACCAGTTTCCGGCCGGGTAAACATTCAGTACTTC,CASRPVSGRVNIQYF
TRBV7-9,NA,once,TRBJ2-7,TGTGCCAGCAGCTTAGTGGGCAACCACGAGCAGTACTTC,CASSLVGNHEQYF
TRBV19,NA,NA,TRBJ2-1,TGTGCCTCAGCGGCCGCGGGCTCCTACAATGAGCAGTTCTTC,CASAAAGSYNEQFF
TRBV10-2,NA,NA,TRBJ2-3,TGCGCCAGCAGTGATGGCGGATACACAGATACGCAGTATTTT,CASSDGGYTDTQYF
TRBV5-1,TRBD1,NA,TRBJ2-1,TGCGCCAGCAGCCCGCTGGGACAGGTCTCTGGGAATGAGCAGTTCTTC,CASSPLGQVSGNEQFF
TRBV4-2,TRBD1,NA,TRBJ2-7,TGTGCCAGCAGCCAAGATCGGACAGGGGAAGGCTACGAGCAGTACTTC,CASSQDRTGEGYEQYF
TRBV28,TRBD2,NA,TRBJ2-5,TGTGCCAGCAGTGCAATTCTAGCGGAAGAGACCCAGTACTTC,CASSAILAEETQYF
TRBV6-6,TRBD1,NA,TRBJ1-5,TGTGCCAGCAGTTTTGGACAGGGCCGACAGCCCCAGCATTTT,CASSFGQGRQPQHF
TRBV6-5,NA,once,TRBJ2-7,TGTGCCAGCAGCACTGACAGCTACGAGCAGTACTTC,CASSTDSYEQYF
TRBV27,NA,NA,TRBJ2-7,TGTGCCAGCAGTTTAACATCAGGGCCGTCCTACGAGCAGTACTTC,CASSLTSGPSYEQYF
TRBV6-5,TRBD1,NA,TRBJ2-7,TGTGCCAGCAGGGGACAGGGAGGGAACGAGCAGTACTTC,CASRGQGGNEQYF
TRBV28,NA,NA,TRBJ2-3,TGTGCCAGCAGCCTAGGCGGGGTCCGAGGGGATACGCAGTATTTT,CASSLGGVRGDTQYF
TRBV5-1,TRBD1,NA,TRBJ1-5,TGCGCCAGCAGCGTTCAAGGGGGCGCGCAGCCCCAGCATTTT,CASSVQGGAQPQHF
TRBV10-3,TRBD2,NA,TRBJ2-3,TGTGCCATCAGTGATCGACTAGCGGGATCCGGCACAGATACGCAGTATTTT,CAISDRLAGSGTDTQYF
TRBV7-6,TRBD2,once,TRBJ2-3,TGTGCCAGCCAGGACCTCCCGGGACTAGCGGGAGCGGATACGCAGTATTTT,CASQDLPGLAGADTQYF
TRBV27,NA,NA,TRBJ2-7,TGTGCCAGCAGTATCCGATTCGGGGAGCAGTACTTC,CASSIRFGEQYF
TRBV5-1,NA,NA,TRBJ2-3,TGCGCCAGCAGCTTGGCCCTCGGGGGAGCGGTAGATACGCAGTATTTT,CASSLALGGAVDTQYF
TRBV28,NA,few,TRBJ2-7,TGTGCCAGCAACACAGCAACCTACGAGCAGTACTTC,CASNTATYEQYF
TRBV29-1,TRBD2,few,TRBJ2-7,TGCAGCGTTGCAGTCAGCGGGAGTGGTGAGCAGTACTTC,CSVAVSGSGEQYF
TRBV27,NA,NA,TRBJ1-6,TGTGCCAGCACCTTCGACTTTCCGAGTTCACCCCTCCACTTT,CASTFDFPSSPLHF
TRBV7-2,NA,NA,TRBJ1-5,TGTGCCAGCAGCGCAGTGGGGGGGGGAGGACAGCCCCAGCATTTT,CASSAVGGGGQPQHF
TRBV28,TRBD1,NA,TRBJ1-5,TGTGCCAGCAGCGTGCTGGTGGACAGGCGTCAGCCCCAGCATTTT,CASSVLVDRRQPQHF
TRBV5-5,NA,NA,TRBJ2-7,TGTGCCAGCAGCTTCCAACAGAACTACGAGCAGTACTTC,CASSFQQNYEQYF
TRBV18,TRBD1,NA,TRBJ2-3,TGTGCCAGCTCACCAAATAGACAGGGGGAGCAGTATTTT,CASSPNRQGEQYF
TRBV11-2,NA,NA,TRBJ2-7,TGTGCCAGCAGCCCCCGCGGCAGAGCCACTTACGAGCAGTACTTC,CASSPRGRATYEQYF
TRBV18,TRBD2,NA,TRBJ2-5,TGTGCCAGCTCTCGGGGACTAGAAGAGACCCAGTACTTC,CASSRGLEETQYF
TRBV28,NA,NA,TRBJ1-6,TGTGCCAGCAGTCCCCGGGGGGGGCGGTCACCCCTCCACTTT,CASSPRGGRSPLHF
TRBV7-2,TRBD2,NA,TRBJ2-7,TGTGCCAGCAGCTCAGAACTAGCGGTTTCCTACGAGCAGTACTTC,CASSSELAVSYEQYF
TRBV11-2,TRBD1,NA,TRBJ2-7,TGTGCCAGCAGCTTCGACAGGGCCAACGAGCAGTACTTC,CASSFDRANEQYF
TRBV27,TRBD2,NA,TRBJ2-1,TGTGCCGGCAGGGCGAGGACTAGGGCCGATGAGCAGTTCTTC,CAGRARTRADEQFF
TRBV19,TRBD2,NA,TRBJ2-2,TGTGCCAGTAGTAGATTAGCGGGAGGGTTCACCGGGGAGCTGTTTTTT,CASSRLAGGFTGELFF
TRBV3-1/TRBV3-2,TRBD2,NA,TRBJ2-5,TGTGCCAGCAGCCGGGGGCTAACTAGCGGACAAGAGACCCAGTACTTC,CASSRGLTSGQETQYF
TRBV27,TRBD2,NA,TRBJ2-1,TGTGCCAGCAGTCCTCGGACTAGCGGGAGTAGGGCTGAGCAGTTCTTC,CASSPRTSGSRAEQFF
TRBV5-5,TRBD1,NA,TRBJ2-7,TGTGCCAGCAGCTCGGGCCCGGGACAGGGGTATTACGAGCAGTACTTC,CASSSGPGQGYYEQYF
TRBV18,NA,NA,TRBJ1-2,TGTGCCAGCTCACCACCCACAGTTAACTATGGCTACACCTTC,CASSPPTVNYGYTF
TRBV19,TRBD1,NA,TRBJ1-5,TGTGCCAGTACCGATAGGACAGGGGCTAGCAATCAGCCCCAGCATTTT,CASTDRTGASNQPQHF
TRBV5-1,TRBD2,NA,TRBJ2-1,TGCGCCAGCAGCCTCTCAGGCGGGAGTCGCGATGAGCAGTTCTTC,CASSLSGGSRDEQFF
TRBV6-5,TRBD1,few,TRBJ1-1,TGTGCCAGCGGGCCTACAGGGGGCCGAGGTGAAGCTTTCTTT,CASGPTGGRGEAFF
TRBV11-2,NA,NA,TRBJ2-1,TGTGCCAGCAGCCCAAGGGCAGGGGCTTTCGATGAGCAGTTCTTC,CASSPRAGAFDEQFF
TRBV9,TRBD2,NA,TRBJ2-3,TGTGCCAGCAGCGCCGGACTAGCGGGAGCGTCGGGAGATACGCAGTATTTT,CASSAGLAGASGDTQYF